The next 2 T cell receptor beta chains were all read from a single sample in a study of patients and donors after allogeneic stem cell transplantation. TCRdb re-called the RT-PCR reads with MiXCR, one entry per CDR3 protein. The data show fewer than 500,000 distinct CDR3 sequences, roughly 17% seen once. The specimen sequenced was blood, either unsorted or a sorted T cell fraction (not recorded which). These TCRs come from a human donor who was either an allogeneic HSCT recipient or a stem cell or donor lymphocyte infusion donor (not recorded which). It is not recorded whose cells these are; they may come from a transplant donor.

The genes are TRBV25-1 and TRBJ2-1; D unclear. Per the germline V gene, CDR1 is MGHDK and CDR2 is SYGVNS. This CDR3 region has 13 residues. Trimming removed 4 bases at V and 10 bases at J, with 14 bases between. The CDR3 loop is CASSVGPLTEQFF. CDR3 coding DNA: TGTGCCAGCAGTGTCGGGCCACTCACGGAGCAGTTCTTC.

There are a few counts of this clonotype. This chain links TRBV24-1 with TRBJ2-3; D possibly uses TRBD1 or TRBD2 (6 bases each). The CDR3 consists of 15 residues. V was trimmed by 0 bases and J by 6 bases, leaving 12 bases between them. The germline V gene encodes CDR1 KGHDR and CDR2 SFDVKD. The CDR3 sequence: CATSDLWGAKDTQYF. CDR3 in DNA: TGTGCCACCAGTGATTTGTGGGGGGCGAAGGATACGCAGTATTTT.